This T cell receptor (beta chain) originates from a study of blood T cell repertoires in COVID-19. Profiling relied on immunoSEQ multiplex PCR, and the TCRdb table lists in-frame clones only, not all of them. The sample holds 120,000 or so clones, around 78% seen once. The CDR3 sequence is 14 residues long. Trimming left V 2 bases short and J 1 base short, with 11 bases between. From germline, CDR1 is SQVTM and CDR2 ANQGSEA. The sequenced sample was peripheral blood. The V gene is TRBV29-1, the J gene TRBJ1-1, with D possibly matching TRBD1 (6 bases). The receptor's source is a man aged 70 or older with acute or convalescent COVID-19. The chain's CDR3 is CSVESLGANTEAFF. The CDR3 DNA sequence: TGCAGCGTTGAAAGTTTGGGGGCGAACACTGAAGCTTTCTTT.